This TCR beta chain originates from a study of T cell changes during pregnancy in multiple sclerosis. Assay: immunoSEQ multiplex PCR; the TCRdb copy retains only in-frame clones and omits some. The data hold fewer than 75,000 clones, with approximately 93% observed a single time. CDR3 length: 14 residues. The ends lost 2 bases at V and 7 bases at J; junction bases unmatched: 6. CDR1 and CDR2 (germline): SGHRS, YFSETQ. The sample was peripheral blood, taken in the second trimester of pregnancy. This receptor was obtained from a female donor with multiple sclerosis, enrolled in a pregnancy study. The chain carries TRBV5-1 and TRBJ2-7; 10 nucleotides align to TRBD2. CDR3 sequence reads: CASSFSGGTGEQYF. The CDR3, as DNA: TGCGCCAGCAGCTTTAGCGGGGGGACTGGAGAGCAGTACTTC.